A selection of T cell receptor beta chains follows, all from one sample in a study of blood T cell repertoires in COVID-19. Some clones are missing from TCRdb's copy, which holds only in-frame ones; the method was immunoSEQ multiplex PCR. The repertoire includes about 250,000 clones, about 90% of them detected once, and under 4% sits in the top ten. The specimen was peripheral blood. These receptors came from a man aged 18 to 29 with active or convalescent COVID-19. Both conserved end residues are part of each CDR3. The D gene is left open where the match is weak. Clone size is shown for a subset of rows, as once, few, many or a class of expanded clone.

TRBJ2-3,.,TRBV4-2,TRBD2,CASSQGIAGSTDTQYF,TGTGCCAGCAGCCAAGGGATAGCGGGGAGCACAGATACGCAGTATTTT
TRBJ2-1,few,TRBV4-3,.,CASSQGVNNEQFF,TGCGCCAGCAGCCAAGGAGTAAACAATGAGCAGTTCTTC
TRBJ2-7,.,TRBV20-1,TRBD2,CSASRLAGPRDYEQYF,TGCAGTGCTAGTCGACTAGCGGGACCTAGGGACTACGAGCAGTACTTC
TRBJ2-1,.,TRBV7-6,.,CASSLAPHLSGSYNEQFF,TGTGCCAGCAGCTTAGCACCCCATCTCTCGGGCTCCTACAATGAGCAGTTCTTC
TRBJ1-4,.,TRBV4-3,.,CASSQDTGSGEKLFF,TGCGCCAGCAGCCAGGACACAGGTAGCGGTGAAAAACTGTTTTTT
TRBJ1-2,.,TRBV12-3/TRBV12-4,.,CASTDRKGLGYTF,TGTGCCAGCACCGACAGGAAGGGGCTTGGCTACACCTTC
TRBJ2-3,.,TRBV28,.,CASREDFTDTQYF,TGTGCCAGCCGAGAGGACTTCACAGATACGCAGTATTTT
TRBJ2-7,.,TRBV6-1,TRBD2,CASSEWASGVYEQYF,TGTGCCAGCAGTGAATGGGCTAGCGGGGTATACGAGCAGTACTTC
TRBJ1-3,.,TRBV2,.,CASSEVTGSGNTIYF,TGTGCCAGCAGTGAAGTCACAGGGTCTGGAAACACCATATATTTT
TRBJ1-2,.,TRBV11-2,.,CASSLVGSYTF,TGTGCCAGCAGCTTAGTCGGGAGCTACACCTTC